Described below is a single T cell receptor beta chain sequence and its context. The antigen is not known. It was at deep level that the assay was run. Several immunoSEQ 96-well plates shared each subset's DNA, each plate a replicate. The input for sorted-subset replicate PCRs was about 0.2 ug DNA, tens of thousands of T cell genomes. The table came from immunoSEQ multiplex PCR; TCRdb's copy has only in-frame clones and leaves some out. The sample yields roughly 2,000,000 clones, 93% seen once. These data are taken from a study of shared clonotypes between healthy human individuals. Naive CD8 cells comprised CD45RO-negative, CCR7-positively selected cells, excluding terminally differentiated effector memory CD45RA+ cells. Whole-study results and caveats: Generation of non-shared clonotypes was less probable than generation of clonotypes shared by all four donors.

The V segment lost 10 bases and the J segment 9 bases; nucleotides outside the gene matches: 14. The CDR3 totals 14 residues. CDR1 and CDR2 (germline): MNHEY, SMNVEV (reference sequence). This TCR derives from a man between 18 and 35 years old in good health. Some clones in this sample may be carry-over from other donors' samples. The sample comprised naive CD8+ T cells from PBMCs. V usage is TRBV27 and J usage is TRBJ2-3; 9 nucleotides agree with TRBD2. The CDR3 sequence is CATRQAGGGDTQYF. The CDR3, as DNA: TGTGCCACCCGTCAAGCGGGGGGTGGAGACACGCAGTATTTT.